This passage covers 4 T cell receptor beta chains from one sample sequenced in a study of T-cell memory formation after mild COVID-19. MiXCR, run by TCRdb on the 5' RACE reads, gives a single entry per CDR3 protein. This sample has around 310,000 distinct CDR3 sequences, with roughly 15% found just once. Material: PBMCs or a T cell subset sorted from them (not recorded which). These receptors were collected from a man aged 18-30 years who had mild COVID-19 (a few samples of this study predate the infection). Cell type and time point are not known.

This clonotype was seen only a few times. This sequence joins TRBV12-3 or TRBV12-4 and TRBJ1-3; D not certain. The ends were cut back, 9 bases at V and 0 bases at J, with 15 bases in the middle. CDR3 length: 15 amino acids. The CDR3 is CARPSAGNSGNTIYF. CDR3 coding DNA: TGTGCCAGGCCCAGCGCGGGCAACTCTGGAAACACCATATATTTT.

This clonotype was detected many times. The J gene is TRBJ2-7, the V gene TRBV10-3, with D perhaps matching TRBD2 (5 bases). The V and J ends lost 8 bases and 1 base respectively, with 9 bases between them. The CDR3 has 12 amino acids. From germline, CDR1 is ENHRY and CDR2 SYGVKD. The DNA of the CDR3 is TGTGCCATCGGCCAGCGGTCCTACGAGCAGTACTTC. Translated, it gives CAIGQRSYEQYF.

The gene calls are TRBV12-3 or TRBV12-4 and TRBJ1-2, with D possibly being TRBD1 (6 bases). Deletions cut 7 bases from V and 2 bases from J, with 17 bases between. The CDR3 totals 15 residues. CDR3 sequence: CASIPTGRWNYGYTF. CDR3 nucleotide sequence: TGTGCCAGCATCCCCACAGGGAGGTGGAACTATGGCTACACCTTC.

This clonotype came up a few times. The rearrangement joins TRBV7-8 to TRBJ2-3, with 10 bases matching TRBD2. Germline CDR1 reads SGHVS; CDR2 reads FQNEAQ. The J segment lost 2 bases and the V segment lost 2 bases, leaving 10 bases of the junction unmatched. The CDR3 contains 18 residues. The CDR3 is CASSLRRRGLAFTDTQYF. The CDR3, as DNA: TGTGCCAGCAGCTTAAGGCGGAGGGGACTAGCGTTCACAGATACGCAGTATTTT.